What follows are 17 T cell receptor beta chains derived from one specimen sequenced in a study of cytomegalovirus exposure and HLA in healthy donors. Libraries were prepared by immunoSEQ multiplex PCR; TCRdb keeps only in-frame clonotypes and omits some of them. Of 130,000 to 150,000 clones in the sample, 85% to 90% are singletons; the top ten hold roughly 7.7%. Specimen: PBMCs. All receptors come from a woman between 18 and 29 years old in good health and CMV-seropositive.

For the CDR3, the DNA is TGTGCCAGCAGCTCAGTAGGGAGGTCGTACGAGCAGTACTTC. This translates into CASSSVGRSYEQYF. The chain recombines TRBV5-5 with TRBJ2-7; a possible D gene is TRBD2 (6 bases). This CDR3 contains 14 residues. Germline assignment: CDR1 SGHKS and CDR2 YYEKEE (reference sequence). V lost 3 bases, J lost 4 bases, and 14 bases lay in between.

This chain links TRBV14 with TRBJ2-2; 7 bases map to TRBD1. Unmatched junction bases numbered 3, after V lost 4 bases and J lost 4 bases. Germline-derived CDR1 and CDR2 are SGHDN and FVKESK. This CDR3 comprises 14 residues. The CDR3 nucleotides are TGTGCCAGCAGCCGCCACAGGGGCACCGGGGAGCTGTTTTTT. It encodes CASSRHRGTGELFF.

The chain has TRBV14 and TRBJ1-1, with D maybe TRBD1 (5 bases). Trimming pared 6 bases from V and 0 bases from J, leaving 14 bases between. The germline V gene has CDR1 SGHDN and CDR2 FVKESK. The CDR3 contains 15 residues. The CDR3 DNA reads as TGTGCCAGCAGAACCGGGGGGACCCTGAACACTGAAGCTTTCTTT. Its protein is CASRTGGTLNTEAFF.

The V gene is TRBV5-1, the J gene TRBJ1-1; D is undetermined. Trimming pared 0 bases from V and 2 bases from J, leaving 8 bases between. Germline V gene data show CDR1 as SGHRS and CDR2 as YFSETQ. The CDR3 covers 14 residues. The CDR3 sequence: CASSLGHPNTEAFF. In DNA, the CDR3 is TGCGCCAGCAGCTTGGGACACCCAAACACTGAAGCTTTCTTT. Full variable domain (remainder filled in from reference TRBV5-1 and TRBJ1-1): KAGVTQTPRYLIKTRGQQVTLSCSPISGHRSVSWYQQTPGQGLQFLFEYFSETQRNKGNFPGRFSGRQFSNSRSEMNVSTLELGDSALYLCASSLGHPNTEAFFGQGTRLTVV.

The CDR3 is CASSLVRATWGADTQYF. The CDR3 DNA reads TGTGCCAGCAGCTTAGTACGGGCTACTTGGGGCGCAGATACGCAGTATTTT. The J gene is TRBJ2-3, the V gene TRBV11-2, with D maybe TRBD1 (5 bases). The CDR3 has 17 amino acids. Germline values: CDR1 SGHAT, CDR2 FQNNGV. Trimming stripped 1 base from V and 4 bases from J, with 18 bases between. The whole variable domain, remainder taken from reference TRBV11-2 and TRBJ2-3, is EAGVAQSPRYKIIEKRQSVAFWCNPISGHATLYWYQQILGQGPKLLIQFQNNGVVDDSQLPKDRFSAERLKGVDSTLKIQPAKLEDSAVYLCASSLVRATWGADTQYFGPGTRLTVL.

The chain couples TRBV28 to TRBJ1-2, with 7 bases fitting TRBD1. V was pared by 3 bases and J by 8 bases, with 21 bases of the junction left unmatched. Germline V gene data show CDR1 as MDHEN and CDR2 as SYDVKM. This CDR3 region has 18 residues. The CDR3 DNA follows: TGTGCCAGCAGTTTTGACCCTTTACAGGGGAAAGGTCTATCGGGCTACACCTTC. It yields the protein CASSFDPLQGKGLSGYTF.

This chain links TRBV6-1 with TRBJ2-7; TRBD2 matches 12 bases. This CDR3 region has 13 residues. Trimming at V came to 9 bases and at J to 3 bases, leaving 3 bases not matched to a gene. Germline values: CDR1 MNHNS, CDR2 SASEGT. The CDR3 DNA is TGTGCCAGTCGACTAGCGGGAGTCTACGAGCAGTACTTC. Translation: CASRLAGVYEQYF.

This clone appeared once. The chain carries TRBV14 and TRBJ2-7; TRBD1 might be the D (6 bases). The CDR3 totals 14 residues. The ends were cut back, 1 base at V and 9 bases at J, with 16 bases in the middle. Germline V gene lookup returns CDR1 SGHDN and CDR2 FVKESK. The CDR3: CASSQGQGGGAQYF. Written as DNA, the CDR3 is TGTGCCAGCAGCCAAGGTCAGGGTGGGGGCGCGCAGTACTTC.

This chain uses TRBV30 with TRBJ2-7; D remains ambiguous. The V gene lost 0 bases and the J gene lost 5 bases, with 5 bases spanning the gap. CDR1 is GTSNPN, CDR2 SVGIG, per germline (reference sequence). The CDR3 runs 11 residues. The DNA for the CDR3 is TGTGCCTGGAGTGTACAAAACGAGCAGTACTTC. This sequence encodes CAWSVQNEQYF.

This clone was found once. The chain joins TRBV6-5 to TRBJ1-5; 8 nucleotides agree with TRBD1. This CDR3 is built from 15 residues. Germline V gene data show CDR1 as MNHEY and CDR2 as SVGAGI. The trim removed 6 bases at V and 3 bases at J, leaving 7 bases unmatched. CDR3 residues: CASRRQGLDNQPQHF. The DNA for the CDR3 is TGTGCCAGCAGGCGACAGGGGTTGGACAATCAGCCCCAGCATTTT.

The chain links TRBV7-9 to TRBJ1-6; weak D call: TRBD1 (5 bases). Per the germline V gene, CDR1 is SEHNR and CDR2 is FQNEAQ (reference sequence). The V end lost 4 bases, the J end lost 2 bases, and 9 bases lay between the germline ends. This CDR3 comprises 15 residues. The CDR3 sequence: CASSSPGTYNSPLHF. The CDR3 nucleotides read TGTGCCAGCAGCTCCCCAGGGACCTATAATTCACCCCTCCACTTT. The whole variable domain, filled in from reference TRBV7-9 and TRBJ1-6, reads DTGVSQNPRHKITKRGQNVTFRCDPISEHNRLYWYRQTLGQGPEFLTYFQNEAQLEKSRLLSDRFSAERPKGSFSTLEIQRTEQGDSAMYLCASSSPGTYNSPLHFGNGTRLTVT.

The V and J genes are TRBV29-1 and TRBJ2-7; no definite D call. V lost 1 base to trimming and J lost 0 bases, with 4 bases between them. The CDR3 is 12 amino acids. Germline V lookup: CDR1 SQVTM, CDR2 ANQGSEA. CDR3 amino acids: CSVEVSSYEQYF. The DNA for the CDR3 is TGCAGCGTTGAAGTCAGCTCCTACGAGCAGTACTTC.

The sample holds one count of this clone. The chain employs TRBV6-5 and TRBJ2-7; 10 bases are a match to TRBD1. V lost 4 bases and J lost 6; bases outside the gene matches: 9. This CDR3 is built from 15 residues. In germline, CDR1 is MNHEY, CDR2 SVGAGI. CDR3 sequence: CASSSSRRTGGEQYF. CDR3 DNA: TGTGCCAGCAGTTCCTCTCGTAGGACAGGGGGCGAGCAGTACTTC.

This clone was recorded a few times. The gene calls are TRBV7-9 and TRBJ2-7; tentative D call: TRBD1 (6 bases). The CDR3 is 13 residues long. In germline, CDR1 is SEHNR, CDR2 FQNEAQ (reference sequence). V was cut by 8 bases and J by 1 base, with 12 bases left in between. CDR3 coding DNA: TGTGCCAGCCTTAAACAGGGATCCTACGAGCAGTACTTC. Translating gives CASLKQGSYEQYF.

This rearrangement joins TRBV30 to TRBJ1-5, with D unresolved. The CDR3 totals 13 residues. Trimming cost V 0 bases and J 4 bases, with 7 bases left between them. CDR1 and CDR2 from the germline V gene are GTSNPN and SVGIG (reference sequence). This CDR3 is CAWSVTVNQPQHF. The DNA of the CDR3 is TGTGCCTGGAGTGTTACAGTAAATCAGCCCCAGCATTTT.

This clone was seen once. The chain carries TRBV5-4 and TRBJ2-3, with 7 nucleotides matching TRBD1. Germline values: CDR1 SGHNT, CDR2 YYREEE (reference sequence). The CDR3 loop spans 14 amino acids. V lost 2 bases, J lost 5 bases, and 5 bases stayed unmatched. The CDR3 loop is CASSLGQDRDTQYF. In DNA, the CDR3 is TGTGCCAGCAGCTTAGGACAGGATCGAGATACGCAGTATTTT.

The chain is built from TRBV7-9 and TRBJ2-7, with 9 bases lining up with TRBD2. There are 15 residues in the CDR3. CDR1 is SEHNR, CDR2 FQNEAQ, per germline (reference sequence). Germline trimming cut 6 bases from V and 2 bases from J; bases unmatched to any gene: 8. The CDR3 protein is CASSFLAGRAYEQYF. For the CDR3, the DNA is TGTGCCAGCAGTTTCCTAGCGGGGAGAGCCTACGAGCAGTACTTC.